This paragraph reports one TCR beta chain. Other DNA variants within this sample encode the same CDR3. This specimen comes from a study of blood T cell repertoires in COVID-19. Produced via immunoSEQ multiplex PCR; TCRdb's table is partial and in-frame only. The top ten hold 4% to 5.5% of the sample, which has about 100,000 clones, around 82% seen once. Germline V gives CDR1 KGHSH, CDR2 LQKENI. With 4 bases removed from V and 0 bases from J, the gap between germline ends came to 9 bases. The CDR3 loop spans 14 amino acids. The TCR comes from a human donor in a cohort sampled during active COVID-19. The sample consisted of peripheral blood. The V gene is TRBV18, the J gene TRBJ1-1, with D perhaps matching TRBD1 (5 bases). The CDR3 DNA reads as TGTGCCAGCTCACTGGGGGGAGTGAACACTGAAGCTTTCTTT. This codes for CASSLGGVNTEAFF.